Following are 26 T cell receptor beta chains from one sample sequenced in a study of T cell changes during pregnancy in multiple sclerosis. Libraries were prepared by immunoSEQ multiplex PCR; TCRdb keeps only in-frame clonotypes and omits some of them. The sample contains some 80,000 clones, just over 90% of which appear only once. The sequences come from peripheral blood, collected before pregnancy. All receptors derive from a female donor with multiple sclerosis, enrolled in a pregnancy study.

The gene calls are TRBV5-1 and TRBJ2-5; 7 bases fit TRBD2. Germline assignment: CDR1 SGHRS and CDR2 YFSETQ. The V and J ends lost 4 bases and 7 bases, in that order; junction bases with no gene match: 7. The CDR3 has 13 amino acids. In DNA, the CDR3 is TGCGCCAGCAGCCCCGGACTAGAGGGGACCCAGTACTTC. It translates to CASSPGLEGTQYF.

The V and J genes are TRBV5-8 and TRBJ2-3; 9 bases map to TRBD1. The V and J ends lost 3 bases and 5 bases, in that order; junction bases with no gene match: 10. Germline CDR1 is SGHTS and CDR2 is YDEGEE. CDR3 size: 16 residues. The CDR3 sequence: CASSSTGTGSIDTQYF. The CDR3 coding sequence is TGTGCCAGCAGCTCCACCGGGACAGGGTCTATAGATACGCAGTATTTT.

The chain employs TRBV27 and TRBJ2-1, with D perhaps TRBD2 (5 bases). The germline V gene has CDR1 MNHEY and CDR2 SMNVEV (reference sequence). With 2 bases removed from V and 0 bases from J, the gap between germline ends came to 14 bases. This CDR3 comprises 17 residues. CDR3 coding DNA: TGTGCCAGCAGTTTACTGCCTAGCAGCAGCTCCTACAATGAGCAGTTCTTC. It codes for CASSLLPSSSSYNEQFF.

CDR3 sequence: CASSLVGGNYGYTF. Written as DNA, the CDR3 is TGTGCCAGCAGCTTGGTTGGGGGGAACTATGGCTACACCTTC. The chain is built from TRBV5-4 and TRBJ1-2, with TRBD1 as a possible D gene (5 bases). The CDR3 spans 14 residues. Trimming removed 0 bases from V and 2 bases from J, with 8 bases in between. CDR1 and CDR2 from the germline V gene are SGHNT and YYREEE (reference sequence).

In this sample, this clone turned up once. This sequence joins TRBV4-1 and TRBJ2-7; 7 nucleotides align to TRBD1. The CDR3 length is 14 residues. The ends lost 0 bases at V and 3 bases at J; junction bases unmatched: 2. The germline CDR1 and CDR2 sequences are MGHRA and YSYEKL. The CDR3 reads CASSQEGGRYEQYF. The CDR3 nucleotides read TGCGCCAGCAGCCAAGAAGGGGGCCGCTACGAGCAGTACTTC.

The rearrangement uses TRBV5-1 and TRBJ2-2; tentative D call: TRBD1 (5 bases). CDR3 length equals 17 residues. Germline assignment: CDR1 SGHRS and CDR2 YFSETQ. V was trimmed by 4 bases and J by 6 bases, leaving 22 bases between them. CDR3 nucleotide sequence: TGCGCCAGCAGCCCCGCGGAGATTTTCACAGGCTCCGGGGAGCTGTTTTTT. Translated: CASSPAEIFTGSGELFF.

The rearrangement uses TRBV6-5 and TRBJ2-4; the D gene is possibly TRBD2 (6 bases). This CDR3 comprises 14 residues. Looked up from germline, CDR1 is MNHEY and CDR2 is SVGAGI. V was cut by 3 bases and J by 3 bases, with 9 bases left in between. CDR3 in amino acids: CASSYFGGKNIQYF. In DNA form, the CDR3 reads TGTGCCAGCAGTTATTTCGGGGGCAAAAACATTCAGTACTTC.

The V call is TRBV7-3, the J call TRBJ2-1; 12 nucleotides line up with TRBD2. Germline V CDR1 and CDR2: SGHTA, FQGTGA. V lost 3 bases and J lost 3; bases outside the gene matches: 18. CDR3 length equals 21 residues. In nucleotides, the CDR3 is TGTGCCAGCAGCTTTCCGGGAGCCGGGACTAGCGGGCCTCAGAGCTACAATGAGCAGTTCTTC. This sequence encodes CASSFPGAGTSGPQSYNEQFF.

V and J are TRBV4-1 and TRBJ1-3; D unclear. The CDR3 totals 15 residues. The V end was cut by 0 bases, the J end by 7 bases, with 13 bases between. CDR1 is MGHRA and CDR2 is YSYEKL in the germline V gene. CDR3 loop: CASSQDPGLANTIYF. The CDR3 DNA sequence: TGCGCCAGCAGCCAAGATCCAGGACTAGCTAACACCATATATTTT.

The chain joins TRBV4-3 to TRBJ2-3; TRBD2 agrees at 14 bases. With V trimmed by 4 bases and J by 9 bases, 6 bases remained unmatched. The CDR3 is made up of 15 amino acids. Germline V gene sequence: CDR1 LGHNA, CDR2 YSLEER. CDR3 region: CASSPGLAGVETQYF. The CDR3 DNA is TGCGCCAGCAGCCCGGGACTAGCGGGAGTAGAGACGCAGTATTTT.

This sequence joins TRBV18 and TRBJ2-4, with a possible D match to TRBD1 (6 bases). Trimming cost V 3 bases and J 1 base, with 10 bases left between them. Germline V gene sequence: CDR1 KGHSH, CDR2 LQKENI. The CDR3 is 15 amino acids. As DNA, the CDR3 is TGTGCCAGCTCACCTCGGACAGAGGCCAAAAACATTCAGTACTTC. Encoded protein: CASSPRTEAKNIQYF. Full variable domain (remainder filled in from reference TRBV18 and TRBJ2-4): NAGVMQNPRHLVRRRGQEARLRCSPMKGHSHVYWYRQLPEEGLKFMVYLQKENIIDESGMPKERFSAEFPKEGPSILRIQQVVRGDSAAYFCASSPRTEAKNIQYFGAGTRLSVL.

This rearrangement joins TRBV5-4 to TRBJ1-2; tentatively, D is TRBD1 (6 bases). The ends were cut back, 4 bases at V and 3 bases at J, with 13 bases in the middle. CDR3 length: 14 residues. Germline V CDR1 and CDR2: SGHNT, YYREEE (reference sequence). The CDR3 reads CASSGRQAHYGYTF. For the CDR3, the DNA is TGTGCCAGCAGCGGTCGACAGGCCCACTATGGCTACACCTTC.

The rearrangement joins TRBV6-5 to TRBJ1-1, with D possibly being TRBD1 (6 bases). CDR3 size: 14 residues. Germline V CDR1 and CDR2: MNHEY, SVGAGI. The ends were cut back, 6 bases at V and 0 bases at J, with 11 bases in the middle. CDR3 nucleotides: TGTGCCAGCAGCCGGGGACATTTGAACACTGAAGCTTTCTTT. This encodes CASSRGHLNTEAFF.

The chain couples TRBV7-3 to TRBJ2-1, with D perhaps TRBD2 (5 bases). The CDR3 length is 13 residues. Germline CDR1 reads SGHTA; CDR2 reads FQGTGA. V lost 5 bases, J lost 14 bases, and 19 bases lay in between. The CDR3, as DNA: TGTGCCAGCAGCGGTTGGGGTCGAGGGTGTGAGTTCTTC. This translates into CASSGWGRGCEFF.

CDR3 in DNA: TGTGCCACCCAGCCGGGTGAGTACGAGCAGTACTTC. Translation: CATQPGEYEQYF. V and J are TRBV2 and TRBJ2-7; no firm D call. In germline, CDR1 is SNHLY, CDR2 FYNNEI. This CDR3 spans 12 amino acids. Trimming stripped 10 bases from V and 4 bases from J, with 14 bases between.

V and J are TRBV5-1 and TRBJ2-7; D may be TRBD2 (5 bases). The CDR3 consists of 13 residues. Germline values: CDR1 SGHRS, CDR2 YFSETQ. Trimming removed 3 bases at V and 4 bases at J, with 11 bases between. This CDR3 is CASSSTPGYEQYF. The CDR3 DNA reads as TGCGCCAGCAGCTCGACACCGGGATACGAGCAGTACTTC.

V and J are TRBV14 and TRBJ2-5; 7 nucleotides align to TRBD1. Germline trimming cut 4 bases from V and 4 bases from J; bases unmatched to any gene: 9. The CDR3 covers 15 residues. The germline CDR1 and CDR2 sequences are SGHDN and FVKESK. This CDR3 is CASSPRDSIPETQYF. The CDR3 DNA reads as TGTGCCAGCAGCCCACGGGACAGCATACCAGAGACCCAGTACTTC.

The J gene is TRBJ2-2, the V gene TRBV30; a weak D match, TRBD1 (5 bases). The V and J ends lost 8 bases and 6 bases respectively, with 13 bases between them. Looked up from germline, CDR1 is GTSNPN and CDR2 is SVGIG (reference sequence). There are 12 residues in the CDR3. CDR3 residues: CAGHRVAGELFF. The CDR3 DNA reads TGTGCCGGACATCGGGTAGCCGGGGAGCTGTTTTTT.

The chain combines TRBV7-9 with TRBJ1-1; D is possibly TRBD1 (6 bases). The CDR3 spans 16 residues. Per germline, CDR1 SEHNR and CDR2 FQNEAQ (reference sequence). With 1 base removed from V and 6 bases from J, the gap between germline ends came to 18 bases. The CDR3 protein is CASSLVIGGGRAEAFF. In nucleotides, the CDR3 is TGTGCCAGCAGCTTAGTGATTGGGGGGGGCCGAGCTGAAGCTTTCTTT.

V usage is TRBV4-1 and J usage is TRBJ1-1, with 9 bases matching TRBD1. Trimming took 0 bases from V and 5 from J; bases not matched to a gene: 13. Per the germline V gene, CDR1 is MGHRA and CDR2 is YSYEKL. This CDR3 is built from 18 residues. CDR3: CASSQDLGTGLLHTEAFF. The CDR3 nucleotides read TGCGCCAGCAGCCAAGATCTAGGGACAGGGTTACTACATACTGAAGCTTTCTTT.

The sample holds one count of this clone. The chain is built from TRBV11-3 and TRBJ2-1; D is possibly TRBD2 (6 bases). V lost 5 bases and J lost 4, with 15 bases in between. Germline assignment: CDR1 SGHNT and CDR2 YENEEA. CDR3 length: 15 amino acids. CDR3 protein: CASSAELANYNEQFF. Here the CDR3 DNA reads TGTGCCAGCAGCGCGGAGCTAGCGAATTACAATGAGCAGTTCTTC. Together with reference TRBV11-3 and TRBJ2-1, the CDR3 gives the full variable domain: EAGVVQSPRYKIIEKKQPVAFWCNPISGHNTLYWYLQNLGQGPELLIRYENEEAVDDSQLPKDRFSAERLKGVDSTLKIQPAELGDSAVYLCASSAELANYNEQFFGPGTRLTVL.

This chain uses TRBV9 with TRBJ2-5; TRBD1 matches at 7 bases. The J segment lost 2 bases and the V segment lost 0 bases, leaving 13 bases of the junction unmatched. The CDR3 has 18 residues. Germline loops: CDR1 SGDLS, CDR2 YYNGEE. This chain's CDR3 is CASSVAWQGETLQETQYF. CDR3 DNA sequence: TGTGCCAGCAGCGTAGCGTGGCAGGGGGAAACACTTCAAGAGACCCAGTACTTC.

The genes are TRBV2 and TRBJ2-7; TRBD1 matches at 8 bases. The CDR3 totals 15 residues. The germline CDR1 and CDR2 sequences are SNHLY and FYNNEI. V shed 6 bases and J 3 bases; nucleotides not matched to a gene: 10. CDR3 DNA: TGTGCCAGCAGGGCTGGGGGACAGGCGATCTACGAGCAGTACTTC. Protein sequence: CASRAGGQAIYEQYF. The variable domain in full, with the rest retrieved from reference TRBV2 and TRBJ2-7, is EPEVTQTPSHQVTQMGQEVILRCVPISNHLYFYWYRQILGQKVEFLVSFYNNEISEKSEIFDDQFSVERPDGSNFTLKIRSTKLEDSAMYFCASRAGGQAIYEQYFGPGTRLTVT.

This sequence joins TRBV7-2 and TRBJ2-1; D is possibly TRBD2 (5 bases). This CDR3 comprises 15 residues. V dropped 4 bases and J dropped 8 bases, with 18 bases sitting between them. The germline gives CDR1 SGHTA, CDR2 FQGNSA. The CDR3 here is CASSSSRGFTYEQFF. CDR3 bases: TGTGCCAGCAGCTCGTCTCGGGGATTTACGTATGAGCAGTTCTTC.

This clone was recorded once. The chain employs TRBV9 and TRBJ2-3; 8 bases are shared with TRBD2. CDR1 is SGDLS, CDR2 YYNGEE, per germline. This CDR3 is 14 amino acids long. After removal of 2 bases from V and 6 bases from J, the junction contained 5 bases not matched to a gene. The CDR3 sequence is CASSVTPGGDTQYF. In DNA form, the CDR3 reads TGTGCCAGCAGCGTCACCCCGGGAGGGGATACGCAGTATTTT. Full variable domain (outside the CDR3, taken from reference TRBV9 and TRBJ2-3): DSGVTQTPKHLITATGQRVTLRCSPRSGDLSVYWYQQSLDQGLQFLIQYYNGEERAKGNILERFSAQQFPDLHSELNLSSLELGDSALYFCASSVTPGGDTQYFGPGTRLTVL.

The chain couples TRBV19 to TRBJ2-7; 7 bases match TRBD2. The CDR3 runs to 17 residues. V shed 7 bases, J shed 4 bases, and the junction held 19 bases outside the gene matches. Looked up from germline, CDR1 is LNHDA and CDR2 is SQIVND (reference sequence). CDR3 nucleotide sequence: TGTGCCAGTAAAAGCCCCCGGGCCCTAGCGGAGCTGTACGAGCAGTACTTC. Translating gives CASKSPRALAELYEQYF.